The 16 T cell receptor beta chains below all came from one sample that was sequenced in a study of blood T cell repertoires in COVID-19. Generated by immunoSEQ multiplex PCR, the TCRdb table keeps only in-frame clones and is missing some. The sample contains 35,000 to 50,000 clones, roughly 90% of which appear only once. The sequenced material came from peripheral blood. The receptors stem from a man aged 60 to 75 with active COVID-19.

This clone was detected only once. This chain uses TRBV6-1 with TRBJ2-6; 7 bases are shared with TRBD1. V gave up 3 bases and J gave up 0 bases; unmatched junction bases: 8. CDR1 MNHNS and CDR2 SASEGT come from the germline V gene. The CDR3 runs 18 residues. The CDR3 DNA follows: TGTGCCAGCAGTGAGGGGACAGCTACAATCTCTGGGGCCAACGTCCTGACTTTC. As protein: CASSEGTATISGANVLTF.

By share, this clone counts as medium-sized (0.01 to 0.1%). V is TRBV2 and J is TRBJ2-2, with D uncertain. CDR1 and CDR2 from the germline V gene are SNHLY and FYNNEI. V was shortened by 7 bases and J by 2 bases, with 8 bases between the two germline ends. There are 13 residues in the CDR3. CDR3 sequence (DNA): TGTGCCAGCACCGAGAGAAACACCGGGGAGCTGTTTTTT. Protein: CASTERNTGELFF.

The chain recombines TRBV5-4 with TRBJ2-5, with 9 bases identical to TRBD1. Per the germline V gene, CDR1 is SGHNT and CDR2 is YYREEE (reference sequence). The CDR3 is made up of 14 amino acids. V was pared by 0 bases and J by 3 bases, with 0 bases of the junction left unmatched. CDR3 coding DNA: TGTGCCAGCAGCTTGGGGACAGGGGAAGAGACCCAGTACTTC. Translated, it gives CASSLGTGEETQYF.

The chain employs TRBV3-1 (or the pseudogene TRBV3-2) and TRBJ2-3; D remains unclear. The CDR3 consists of 12 residues. The V gene lost 1 base and the J gene lost 5 bases, with 4 bases spanning the gap. Germline loops: CDR1 LGHDT, CDR2 YNNKEL (reference sequence). CDR3 amino acids: CASSQGGDTQYF. The CDR3 bases are TGTGCCAGCAGCCAAGGCGGAGATACGCAGTATTTT.

CDR3 sequence reads: CASSQDLTSEKLFF. The CDR3 DNA sequence: TGCGCCAGCAGCCAAGATCTTACTAGCGAAAAACTGTTTTTT. The chain is built from TRBV4-3 and TRBJ1-4, with D unresolved. Trimming stripped 0 bases from V and 8 bases from J, with 10 bases between. The CDR3 totals 14 residues. Germline V CDR1 and CDR2: LGHNA, YSLEER.

Concerning this clone itself: The junction departs from the called germline gene at one end, perhaps through a read error. The chain is built from TRBV2 and TRBJ1-1; 9 bases are a match to TRBD1. The CDR3 spans 17 residues. Per germline, CDR1 SNHLY and CDR2 FYNNEI. The CDR3 loop is CASSEVPGQGTRTEAFF. The DNA of the CDR3 is TGTGCCAGCAGCGAAGTCCCGGGACAGGGAACGAGGACTGAAGCTTTCTTT.

The V gene is TRBV11-3, the J gene TRBJ2-1; a possible D gene is TRBD2 (6 bases). V was cut by 5 bases and J by 3 bases, with 17 bases left in between. Germline assignment: CDR1 SGHNT and CDR2 YENEEA. This CDR3 region has 16 residues. CDR3 nucleotide sequence: TGTGCCAGCAGCCCCCCGTCTAGCGCTGGCTACAATGAGCAGTTCTTC. It yields the protein CASSPPSSAGYNEQFF. Filled out from reference TRBV11-3 and TRBJ2-1, the complete variable domain reads EAGVVQSPRYKIIEKKQPVAFWCNPISGHNTLYWYLQNLGQGPELLIRYENEEAVDDSQLPKDRFSAERLKGVDSTLKIQPAELGDSAVYLCASSPPSSAGYNEQFFGPGTRLTVL.

The V call is TRBV6-5, the J call TRBJ2-7; 10 bases align to TRBD1. Germline assignment: CDR1 MNHEY and CDR2 SVGAGI. With 6 bases clipped from V and 2 bases from J, the junction kept 4 bases outside the gene matches. The CDR3 length is 14 residues. This CDR3 is CASRAGTGAYEQYF. CDR3 sequence (DNA): TGTGCCAGCAGAGCCGGGACAGGGGCCTACGAGCAGTACTTC.

The rearrangement uses TRBV5-4 and TRBJ1-4; the match to TRBD1 covers 7 bases. Trimming at V came to 0 bases and at J to 4 bases, leaving 3 bases not matched to a gene. This CDR3 contains 15 residues. Germline V CDR1 and CDR2: SGHNT, YYREEE (reference sequence). The CDR3 protein is CASSLGGTDNEKLFF. CDR3 sequence (DNA): TGTGCCAGCAGCTTGGGAGGGACAGATAATGAAAAACTGTTTTTT. The entire variable domain, with the rest obtained from reference TRBV5-4 and TRBJ1-4, is as follows: ETGVTQSPTHLIKTRGQQVTLRCSSQSGHNTVSWYQQALGQGPQFIFQYYREEENGRGNFPPRFSGLQFPNYSSELNVNALELDDSALYLCASSLGGTDNEKLFFGSGTQLSVL.

The chain carries TRBV18 and TRBJ2-1, with 10 bases identical to TRBD2. CDR3 length: 15 amino acids. Germline CDR1 reads KGHSH; CDR2 reads LQKENI. After removal of 4 bases from V and 6 bases from J, the junction contained 6 bases not matched to a gene. In DNA, the CDR3 is TGTGCCAGCTCACAATCAAGCGGGAGGGTCAATGAGCAGTTCTTC. Amino acids: CASSQSSGRVNEQFF.

The chain uses TRBV30 and TRBJ2-1; the match to TRBD2 covers 12 bases. Germline trimming cut 2 bases from V and 4 bases from J; bases unmatched to any gene: 3. This CDR3 contains 15 residues. Germline assignment: CDR1 GTSNPN and CDR2 SVGIG (reference sequence). The CDR3 loop reads CAWSPTSGRYNEQFF. CDR3 in DNA: TGTGCCTGGAGTCCGACTAGCGGGAGATACAATGAGCAGTTCTTC.

The genes are TRBV10-3 and TRBJ2-3; the match to TRBD2 covers 10 bases. With 4 bases clipped from V and 1 base from J, the junction kept 5 bases outside the gene matches. Looked up from germline, CDR1 is ENHRY and CDR2 is SYGVKD. This CDR3 is built from 16 residues. The chain's CDR3 is CAISGLAGGGTDTQYF. CDR3 sequence (DNA): TGTGCCATCAGTGGATTAGCGGGAGGCGGCACAGATACGCAGTATTTT.

This clone turned up a few times. In the same sample, other DNA sequences code for this CDR3. J is TRBJ1-4 and V is TRBV28; possibly TRBD1 for D (5 bases). Trimming removed 2 bases at V and 8 bases at J, with 9 bases between. CDR3 length equals 13 residues. Germline CDR1 reads MDHEN; CDR2 reads SYDVKM. The DNA for the CDR3 is TGTGCCAGCAGTTTACAGGGAAGGGAAAAACTGTTTTTT. Translating it yields CASSLQGREKLFF.

The chain has TRBV6-1 and TRBJ2-7; no clear D. Trimming cost V 1 base and J 2 bases, with 9 bases left between them. CDR1 and CDR2 (germline): MNHNS, SASEGT. This CDR3 region has 14 residues. CDR3 protein: CASSEVGGTYEQYF. The CDR3 DNA is TGTGCCAGCAGTGAAGTTGGCGGCACCTACGAGCAGTACTTC.

The V and J genes are TRBV7-3 and TRBJ2-7; 9 bases align to TRBD1. The CDR3 runs 15 residues. Per germline, CDR1 SGHTA and CDR2 FQGTGA. J lost 5 bases, V lost 3 bases, and 8 bases had no gene match. In DNA form, the CDR3 reads TGTGCCAGCAGCTTCCCGGGACAGGGTTTCCACGAGCAGTACTTC. It encodes CASSFPGQGFHEQYF.

The chain joins TRBV25-1 to TRBJ2-6; tentative D call: TRBD2 (6 bases). Germline CDR1 reads MGHDK; CDR2 reads SYGVNS. V was trimmed by 6 bases and J by 4 bases, leaving 16 bases between them. The length of the CDR3 is 16 residues. This CDR3 reads CASRGDGGTGANVLTF. In DNA, the CDR3 is TGTGCCAGCAGGGGGGATGGCGGGACCGGGGCCAACGTCCTGACTTTC.